This record concerns one T cell receptor beta chain sequence. This CDR3 comprises 13 residues. Germline loops: CDR1 ENHRY, CDR2 SYGVKD. V gave up 4 bases and J gave up 6 bases; unmatched junction bases: 2. The data originate from a study of cytomegalovirus exposure and HLA in healthy donors. The PCR made use of 60 Vbeta and 13 Jbeta primers. Sequencing used immunoSEQ multiplex PCR; TCRdb keeps in-frame clones, though not all of them. This sample has 55,000 to 90,000 clones, with around 78% found just once. This clonotype was sampled from a man in his fifties or sixties in good health and CMV-seronegative. What was sequenced was PBMCs. V and J are TRBV10-3 and TRBJ1-5; 8 bases agree with TRBD1. CDR3 protein: CAISGQGAQPQHF. CDR3 nucleotide sequence: TGTGCCATCAGTGGGCAGGGGGCTCAGCCCCAGCATTTT.